The TCR beta chain described here comes from a study of OX40 agonist ivuxolimab in advanced cancers. Whole-study results and caveats: Patients who responded partially at 0.1-3.0 mg/kg showed clonal expansion ranking among the lowest.

This CDR3 region has 14 residues. From germline, CDR1 is MNHNS and CDR2 SASEGT. Trimming left V 4 bases short and J 4 bases short, with 13 bases between. Clones were read by immunoSEQ multiplex PCR, and TCRdb kept only the in-frame ones, dropping some. The sample lists tens of thousands of clones, about 78% occurring once. As regards this clone: Its antigen is still unknown.

The TCR was taken from an adult with an advanced solid tumor such as melanoma, head and neck, liver or kidney cancer. The sample here was CD4+ or CD8+ T cells sorted from blood, taken in a trial of the OX40 agonist ivuxolimab. This chain connects TRBV6-1 to TRBJ2-5; D is perhaps TRBD1 (5 bases). The CDR3 here is CASSGSGSGETQYF. For the CDR3, the DNA is TGTGCCAGCAGTGGGTCAGGGTCCGGAGAGACCCAGTACTTC.